This TCR beta chain was recovered during a study of chemoradiotherapy in HPV16-positive cancers. Study-wide results and limits: In HPV16-positive patients, HPV-responsive T-cell expansion tracked better recurrence-free survival.

Germline CDR1 and CDR2: MGHDK and SYGVNS. CDR3 size: 13 residues. Losses at the gene ends were 6 bases for V and 5 bases for J; bases not matched to a gene: 7. The protocol was immunoSEQ multiplex PCR, while the TCRdb copy is restricted to in-frame clones and leaves out a portion. The sample includes 1,600 or so clones, 80% of them seen just once. In this sample, this clone turned up a few times. The antigen remains undetermined. The receptor was derived from a human donor with HPV-associated anogenital cancer. This rearrangement joins TRBV25-1 to TRBJ2-7, with TRBD1 identical over 7 bases. Sequences were derived from tumor tissue, sampled from a patient who underwent chemoradiotherapy. The CDR3 coding sequence is TGTGCCAGCAGGAGGGGGCTGGGGGACGAGCAGTACGTC. Protein sequence: CASRRGLGDEQYV.